Each of the 22 T cell receptor beta chains below was sequenced from the same sample in a study of T cell responses to AZD1222 COVID-19 vaccine. Clones were read by immunoSEQ multiplex PCR, and TCRdb kept only the in-frame ones, dropping some. The sample carries 120,000 or so clones, 92% recorded once. Sequencing was performed on peripheral blood, taken 28 days after the second AZD1222 dose. The receptors come from an adult who received the AZD1222 COVID-19 vaccine.

A remark on this clone: At the DNA level, this CDR3 is encoded by other sequences in the same sample as well. The V and J genes are TRBV18 and TRBJ1-1; D is possibly TRBD1 (5 bases). Looked up from germline, CDR1 is KGHSH and CDR2 is LQKENI. The CDR3 runs 14 residues. The V end lost 3 bases, the J end lost 0 bases, and 8 bases lay between the germline ends. CDR3 sequence: CASSPLGVNTEAFF. As DNA, the CDR3 is TGTGCCAGCTCACCGCTAGGGGTGAACACTGAAGCTTTCTTT. The full variable domain, in which reference TRBV18 and TRBJ1-1 provide the parts outside the CDR3, is NAGVMQNPRHLVRRRGQEARLRCSPMKGHSHVYWYRQLPEEGLKFMVYLQKENIIDESGMPKERFSAEFPKEGPSILRIQQVVRGDSAAYFCASSPLGVNTEAFFGQGTRLTVV.

This chain connects TRBV6-1 to TRBJ1-1; maybe TRBD1 (5 bases). The V gene lost 0 bases and the J gene lost 4 bases, with 12 bases spanning the gap. Germline loops: CDR1 MNHNS, CDR2 SASEGT. The CDR3 extends over 15 amino acids. The CDR3 reads CASSEAVGAITEAFF. Written as DNA, the CDR3 is TGTGCCAGCAGTGAAGCAGTAGGGGCCATCACTGAAGCTTTCTTT.

DNA for the CDR3: TGTGCCAGCTCACCACCCGGGACAGGGGGCGGAAAACTGTTTTTT. Its translation is CASSPPGTGGGKLFF. The chain carries TRBV18 and TRBJ1-4; 12 bases are a match to TRBD1. Germline lookup yields CDR1 KGHSH and CDR2 LQKENI. The CDR3 is 15 amino acids. Trimming took 0 bases from V and 10 from J; bases not matched to a gene: 3.

The chain recombines TRBV29-1 with TRBJ1-2; D may be TRBD1 (5 bases). The V gene's germline CDR1 is SQVTM and CDR2 ANQGSEA. V gave up 1 base and J gave up 8 bases, with 11 bases separating them. The CDR3 runs to 12 residues. The CDR3 bases are TGCAGCGTTGAAGTCGGGACCGGGGGCTACACCTTC. It encodes CSVEVGTGGYTF. Based on the CDR3 plus reference TRBV29-1 and TRBJ1-2, the full variable domain is SAVISQKPSRDICQRGTSLTIQCQVDSQVTMMFWYRQQPGQSLTLIATANQGSEATYESGFVIDKFPISRPNLTFSTLTVSNMSPEDSSIYLCSVEVGTGGYTFGSGTRLTVV.

The chain employs TRBV27 and TRBJ1-1, with 12 bases that match TRBD1. The CDR3 is 15 amino acids. V shed 2 bases and J 6 bases; nucleotides not matched to a gene: 4. The germline gives CDR1 MNHEY, CDR2 SMNVEV (reference sequence). CDR3 DNA sequence: TGTGCCAGCAGTTTACCGGGACAGGGGGCTTCTGAAGCTTTCTTT. Its translation is CASSLPGQGASEAFF.

The chain carries TRBV6-5 and TRBJ2-5, with 7 nucleotides matching TRBD1. The CDR3 is 14 residues long. After removal of 8 bases from V and 0 bases from J, the junction contained 6 bases not matched to a gene. Germline CDR1 MNHEY, CDR2 SVGAGI. Here the CDR3 reads CASGGQWYQETQYF. The CDR3 region has the DNA TGTGCCAGCGGGGGACAGTGGTACCAAGAGACCCAGTACTTC.

This clone has only a few counts. The chain combines TRBV7-9 with TRBJ1-5, with D hard to call. CDR3 length equals 12 residues. V dropped 7 bases and J dropped 4 bases, with 8 bases sitting between them. Per the germline V gene, CDR1 is SEHNR and CDR2 is FQNEAQ (reference sequence). In nucleotides, the CDR3 is TGTGCCAGCACGTTGGGTAATCAGCCCCAGCATTTT. Protein: CASTLGNQPQHF.

This clone was counted once. The chain joins TRBV4-2 to TRBJ2-1; TRBD2 aligns across 12 bases. The CDR3 runs 16 residues. Germline V gives CDR1 LGHNA, CDR2 YNFKEQ. With 4 bases clipped from V and 2 bases from J, the junction kept 3 bases outside the gene matches. CDR3 amino acids: CASSPRTSGAYNEQFF. In DNA, the CDR3 is TGTGCCAGCAGCCCACGGACTAGCGGGGCCTACAATGAGCAGTTCTTC.

The rearrangement uses TRBV27 and TRBJ1-2, with 9 bases that match TRBD1. This CDR3 is 17 amino acids long. V shed 6 bases and J 1 base; nucleotides not matched to a gene: 12. From germline, CDR1 is MNHEY and CDR2 SMNVEV (reference sequence). The CDR3 bases are TGTGCCAGCAGGAAATTCCCGGGACAGGGCCTTAACTATGGCTACACCTTC. As protein: CASRKFPGQGLNYGYTF.

This chain joins TRBV14 and TRBJ1-1; D not resolved. Trimming took 0 bases from V and 4 from J, leaving 12 bases between them. The CDR3 has 15 amino acids. Germline V gives CDR1 SGHDN, CDR2 FVKESK. The CDR3, as DNA: TGTGCCAGCAGCCAAGATTTAGGTTCGGTCACTGAAGCTTTCTTT. This gives the protein CASSQDLGSVTEAFF.

This chain uses TRBV11-2 with TRBJ1-1, with D unclear. CDR3 size: 13 residues. Germline assignment: CDR1 SGHAT and CDR2 FQNNGV. The V gene lost 5 bases and the J gene lost 5 bases, with 12 bases spanning the gap. CDR3 DNA: TGTGCCAGCAGCCCCATCGACCGGACTGAAGCTTTCTTT. It encodes CASSPIDRTEAFF. Supplemented by reference TRBV11-2 and TRBJ1-1, the full variable domain reads EAGVAQSPRYKIIEKRQSVAFWCNPISGHATLYWYQQILGQGPKLLIQFQNNGVVDDSQLPKDRFSAERLKGVDSTLKIQPAKLEDSAVYLCASSPIDRTEAFFGQGTRLTVV.

The V gene is TRBV18, the J gene TRBJ1-4; the D is unclear. Trimming pared 3 bases from V and 7 bases from J, leaving 12 bases between. The CDR3 is 14 amino acids. Germline assignment: CDR1 KGHSH and CDR2 LQKENI. The CDR3 nucleotides are TGTGCCAGCTCACCCACGGATGCCTTTGAAAAACTGTTTTTT. Translating gives CASSPTDAFEKLFF. The variable domain in full, with the rest retrieved from reference TRBV18 and TRBJ1-4, is NAGVMQNPRHLVRRRGQEARLRCSPMKGHSHVYWYRQLPEEGLKFMVYLQKENIIDESGMPKERFSAEFPKEGPSILRIQQVVRGDSAAYFCASSPTDAFEKLFFGSGTQLSVL.

This chain links TRBV11-1 with TRBJ2-3; the D is unclear. CDR1 and CDR2 from the germline V gene are SGHAT and FQDESV (reference sequence). The CDR3 length is 11 residues. V gave up 4 bases and J gave up 2 bases, with 1 base separating them. The CDR3 DNA reads as TGTGCCAGCAGCTCCACAGATACGCAGTATTTT. As protein: CASSSTDTQYF.

V is TRBV6-8 and J is TRBJ1-1, with D unclear. CDR3 length: 13 residues. V lost 10 bases and J 4 bases, leaving 16 bases between the germline ends. Per germline, CDR1 MNHGY and CDR2 SAAAGT. Here the CDR3 DNA reads TGTGCCACCATCCAGATTTCTGGCACTGAAGCTTTCTTT. This sequence encodes CATIQISGTEAFF.

The V call is TRBV7-9, the J call TRBJ1-1; D is undetermined. V shed 3 bases and J shed 1 base, with 6 bases lying between them. The CDR3 spans 13 residues. The germline CDR1 and CDR2 sequences are SEHNR and FQNEAQ (reference sequence). In nucleotides, the CDR3 is TGTGCCAGCAGCTTTACCGGGAACACTGAAGCTTTCTTT. This codes for CASSFTGNTEAFF. The entire variable domain, with the rest obtained from reference TRBV7-9 and TRBJ1-1, is as follows: DTGVSQNPRHKITKRGQNVTFRCDPISEHNRLYWYRQTLGQGPEFLTYFQNEAQLEKSRLLSDRFSAERPKGSFSTLEIQRTEQGDSAMYLCASSFTGNTEAFFGQGTRLTVV.

The chain carries TRBV10-3 and TRBJ2-3, with a possible D match to TRBD2 (6 bases). Germline V gives CDR1 ENHRY, CDR2 SYGVKD. The length of the CDR3 is 18 residues. V was clipped by 3 bases and J by 1 base, with 20 bases between them. As DNA, the CDR3 is TGTGCCATCAGTGAATCCCCCCCACGGGAGTGGGGCACAGATACGCAGTATTTT. This sequence encodes CAISESPPREWGTDTQYF.

The CDR3: CASSFSGNVNEQFF. CDR3 coding DNA: TGTGCCAGCAGCTTTAGCGGGAACGTGAATGAGCAGTTCTTC. The J gene is TRBJ2-1, the V gene TRBV7-2; 8 bases agree with TRBD2. With 3 bases clipped from V and 7 bases from J, the junction kept 5 bases outside the gene matches. The germline V gene has CDR1 SGHTA and CDR2 FQGNSA. The CDR3 covers 14 residues. Using reference TRBV7-2 and TRBJ2-1 for the parts outside the CDR3, the full variable domain is GAGVSQSPSNKVTEKGKDVELRCDPISGHTALYWYRQSLGQGLEFLIYFQGNSAPDKSGLPSDRFSAERTGGSVSTLTIQRTQQEDSAVYLCASSFSGNVNEQFFGPGTRLTVL.

The chain joins TRBV7-9 to TRBJ1-1; no definite D call. V dropped 2 bases and J dropped 0 bases, with 4 bases sitting between them. Germline V gives CDR1 SEHNR, CDR2 FQNEAQ (reference sequence). The CDR3 loop spans 13 amino acids. DNA for the CDR3: TGTGCCAGCAGCTTAACGTTGAACACTGAAGCTTTCTTT. Its translation: CASSLTLNTEAFF.

The chain joins TRBV2 to TRBJ1-4, with D unclear. CDR3 length: 13 amino acids. CDR1 and CDR2 (germline): SNHLY, FYNNEI. V lost 7 bases and J lost 0, with 6 bases in between. This chain's CDR3 is CASIQATNEKLFF. In DNA, the CDR3 is TGTGCCAGCATCCAGGCAACTAATGAAAAACTGTTTTTT.

The chain couples TRBV19 to TRBJ1-6; the D gene is possibly TRBD1 (6 bases). V was trimmed by 10 bases and J by 5 bases, leaving 18 bases between them. This CDR3 region has 15 residues. Germline V gene lookup returns CDR1 LNHDA and CDR2 SQIVND (reference sequence). In nucleotides, the CDR3 is TGTGCCACCAGGGACACTCAGACTAATAATTCACCCCTCCACTTT. Amino acid sequence: CATRDTQTNNSPLHF.

The chain employs TRBV21-1 and TRBJ2-7. TRBV21-1 is a pseudogene segment. There are 18 residues in the CDR3. CDR3 sequence: CASSKEVPADQSSYEQYF. DNA of the CDR3: TGTGCCAGCAGCAAAGAAGTTCCGGCCGACCAGTCCTCCTACGAGCAGTACTTC.

The gene calls are TRBV5-6 and TRBJ2-1, with 9 bases aligning to TRBD2. Unmatched junction bases numbered 9, after V lost 2 bases and J lost 9 bases. Germline loops: CDR1 SGHDT, CDR2 YYEEEE. CDR3 length: 15 amino acids. The CDR3 protein is CASSFMAGGQVEQFF. CDR3 in DNA: TGTGCCAGCAGCTTTATGGCGGGGGGGCAGGTTGAGCAGTTCTTC.